The 21 T cell receptor beta chains below come from one sample, sequenced in a study of T cell repertoires and HLA-DP antigens. Their antigens remain unidentified. The method was immunoSEQ multiplex PCR; TCRdb's version includes in-frame clones alone and lacks a portion of them. The sample lists about 73,000 clones, about 80% occurring once. Sequencing used CD4+ T cells from PBMCs. Receptors originate from a man aged 60 to 75 in good health and CMV-seronegative.

This chain uses TRBV4-1 with TRBJ2-5; perhaps TRBD2 as D (5 bases). V lost 1 base and J 0 bases, leaving 9 bases between the germline ends. Germline lookup yields CDR1 MGHRA and CDR2 YSYEKL. The CDR3 has 15 residues. CDR3 sequence (DNA): TGCGCCAGCAGCCAAGCCGGGATGTACCAAGAGACCCAGTACTTC. This translates into CASSQAGMYQETQYF.

This clone was recorded only once. The V call is TRBV7-9, the J call TRBJ1-1; D possibly corresponds to TRBD1 (6 bases). CDR3 length equals 15 residues. Looked up from germline, CDR1 is SEHNR and CDR2 is FQNEAQ (reference sequence). Trimming cost V 5 bases and J 7 bases, with 20 bases left between them. The CDR3 region is CASSPQTGMGGEAFF. As DNA, the CDR3 is TGTGCCAGCAGCCCTCAAACAGGGATGGGGGGTGAAGCTTTCTTT. Full variable domain (missing parts from reference TRBV7-9 and TRBJ1-1): DTGVSQNPRHKITKRGQNVTFRCDPISEHNRLYWYRQTLGQGPEFLTYFQNEAQLEKSRLLSDRFSAERPKGSFSTLEIQRTEQGDSAMYLCASSPQTGMGGEAFFGQGTRLTVV.

This clone occurred a few times. The chain carries TRBV6-4 and TRBJ2-1; 14 bases align to TRBD2. The CDR3 totals 14 residues. V lost 5 bases to trimming and J lost 8 bases; unmatched junction nucleotides: 2. Per germline, CDR1 MRHNA and CDR2 SNTAGT. The CDR3: CASSRLAGGDEQFF. The CDR3 coding sequence is TGTGCCAGCAGTAGACTAGCGGGAGGGGATGAGCAGTTCTTC.

This clone was seen only a few times. The rearrangement links TRBV7-9 to TRBJ1-1; 7 nucleotides agree with TRBD1. CDR3 length: 15 amino acids. In germline, CDR1 is SEHNR, CDR2 FQNEAQ (reference sequence). With 5 bases clipped from V and 0 bases from J, the junction kept 6 bases outside the gene matches. The CDR3 region is CASSPGTAMNTEAFF. The CDR3 DNA reads as TGTGCCAGCAGCCCGGGGACAGCCATGAACACTGAAGCTTTCTTT. The entire variable domain, with the rest obtained from reference TRBV7-9 and TRBJ1-1, is as follows: DTGVSQNPRHKITKRGQNVTFRCDPISEHNRLYWYRQTLGQGPEFLTYFQNEAQLEKSRLLSDRFSAERPKGSFSTLEIQRTEQGDSAMYLCASSPGTAMNTEAFFGQGTRLTVV.

This clone turned up a few times. The chain employs TRBV21-1 and TRBJ2-7. TRBV21-1 is a documented pseudogene. The CDR3 is 15 amino acids. The CDR3 nucleotides are TGTGCCAGCAGCAAAGGGAGCAGGTCCTACTACGAGCAGTACGTC. Its translation is CASSKGSRSYYEQYV.

The chain carries TRBV9 and TRBJ2-5, with a possible D match to TRBD1 (5 bases). V was cut by 3 bases and J by 7 bases, with 10 bases left in between. The CDR3 loop spans 12 amino acids. Germline CDR1 SGDLS, CDR2 YYNGEE. CDR3 residues: CASSADSGTQYF. CDR3 nucleotides: TGTGCCAGCAGCGCTGACAGTGGGACCCAGTACTTC.

The chain uses TRBV7-2 and TRBJ1-4, with TRBD1 matching 10 bases. Germline values: CDR1 SGHTA, CDR2 FQGNSA. The CDR3 length is 15 residues. With 5 bases clipped from V and 8 bases from J, the junction kept 8 bases outside the gene matches. CDR3 coding DNA: TGTGCCAGCAGCGCCAGGGACAGGGGCAGAGAAAAACTGTTTTTT. Its translation is CASSARDRGREKLFF.

The chain recombines TRBV11-3 with TRBJ2-1, with unresolved D. The germline V and J ends were trimmed by 4 bases and 5 bases, with 12 bases remaining between them. The CDR3 length is 14 residues. CDR1 is SGHNT and CDR2 is YENEEA in the germline V gene. CDR3 nucleotide sequence: TGTGCCAGCAGCTCCGGCAATTTCAACAATGAGCAGTTCTTC. Translating gives CASSSGNFNNEQFF.

This clone was counted a single time. The chain combines TRBV9 with TRBJ1-6; D unresolved. The germline CDR1 and CDR2 sequences are SGDLS and YYNGEE. CDR3 length equals 13 residues. Between the trimmed V and J ends, which lost 0 bases and 8 bases, there was a span of 6 bases. The CDR3, as DNA: TGTGCCAGCAGCGTAGGGGAGGATTCACCCCTCCACTTT. Its translation is CASSVGEDSPLHF.

The CDR3 region is CASSQGAGGANQPQHF. CDR3 coding DNA: TGCGCCAGCAGCCAAGGCGCAGGGGGCGCGAACCAGCCCCAGCATTTT. J is TRBJ1-5 and V is TRBV4-1, with 8 bases identical to TRBD1. With V trimmed by 1 base and J by 7 bases, 9 bases remained unmatched. The CDR3 consists of 16 residues. CDR1 and CDR2 from the germline V gene are MGHRA and YSYEKL.

The chain is built from TRBV5-1 and TRBJ2-7; D is tentatively TRBD1 or TRBD2 (5 bases each). The CDR3 has 14 residues. Germline-derived CDR1 and CDR2 are SGHRS and YFSETQ. Trimming pared 3 bases from V and 3 bases from J, leaving 13 bases between. In DNA, the CDR3 is TGCGCCAGCAGCTCGTGGGACGGAGGCTACGAGCAGTACTTC. This encodes CASSSWDGGYEQYF.

The chain carries TRBV15 and TRBJ1-4, with D maybe TRBD1 (5 bases). The germline CDR1 and CDR2 sequences are LNHNV and YYDKDF (reference sequence). The V end was cut by 5 bases, the J end by 4 bases, with 14 bases between. This CDR3 is 15 amino acids long. The CDR3 spells CATSENRQGNEKLFF. The DNA of the CDR3 is TGTGCCACCAGCGAGAATCGCCAGGGTAATGAAAAACTGTTTTTT.

This clone counts as medium-sized. This chain uses TRBV19 with TRBJ2-3, with D perhaps given as TRBD1 or TRBD2 (5 bases each). Germline loops: CDR1 LNHDA, CDR2 SQIVND (reference sequence). With 6 bases removed from V and 2 bases from J, the gap between germline ends came to 18 bases. The CDR3 consists of 16 residues. In nucleotides, the CDR3 is TGTGCCAGTAGGTCCAGGGACCCTGGGCACACAGATACGCAGTATTTT. Translating gives CASRSRDPGHTDTQYF.

V usage is TRBV7-9 and J usage is TRBJ1-6; TRBD1 agrees at 10 bases. Per germline, CDR1 SEHNR and CDR2 FQNEAQ (reference sequence). This CDR3 contains 15 residues. Trimming removed 6 bases from V and 13 bases from J; junction bases left unmatched: 12. The CDR3 nucleotides are TGTGCCAGCAGGCTAAGGACAGGGGGTGAGGACCCCCTCCACTTT. Residues: CASRLRTGGEDPLHF.

The rearrangement joins TRBV9 to TRBJ2-2; TRBD2 agrees at 13 bases. Germline values: CDR1 SGDLS, CDR2 YYNGEE. V trimming: 4 bases; J trimming: 6 bases; junction bases outside the gene matches: 6. The length of the CDR3 is 16 residues. CDR3 loop: CASSPRTSGSPGELFF. The DNA for the CDR3 is TGTGCCAGCAGCCCCCGGACTAGCGGGAGTCCCGGGGAGCTGTTTTTT.

V is TRBV6-1 and J is TRBJ1-5, with D perhaps TRBD1 (5 bases). The CDR3 has 14 residues. Germline V gives CDR1 MNHNS, CDR2 SASEGT. The V gene lost 5 bases and the J gene lost 4 bases, with 12 bases spanning the gap. The chain's CDR3 is CASSSSRANQPQHF. CDR3 nucleotides: TGTGCCAGCAGTTCTTCCAGGGCAAATCAGCCCCAGCATTTT.

This clone was observed at least ten times. J is TRBJ2-1 and V is TRBV7-9, with 8 bases aligning to TRBD2. The CDR3 totals 15 residues. J was trimmed by 9 bases and V by 1 base; bases with no gene match: 8. CDR1 SEHNR and CDR2 FQNEAQ come from the germline V gene (reference sequence). CDR3 sequence (DNA): TGTGCCAGCAGCTTAGTTAGCGGGACGATCGGTGAGCAGTTCTTC. Amino acid sequence: CASSLVSGTIGEQFF. Variable domain in full (rest from reference TRBV7-9 and TRBJ2-1): DTGVSQNPRHKITKRGQNVTFRCDPISEHNRLYWYRQTLGQGPEFLTYFQNEAQLEKSRLLSDRFSAERPKGSFSTLEIQRTEQGDSAMYLCASSLVSGTIGEQFFGPGTRLTVL.

The rearrangement links TRBV7-6 to TRBJ2-1, with D perhaps assigned TRBD1 or TRBD2 (6 bases each). Trimming pared 5 bases from V and 8 bases from J, leaving 16 bases between. The CDR3 contains 14 residues. The germline V gene has CDR1 SGHVS and CDR2 FNYEAQ. CDR3 in DNA: TGTGCCAGCAGCACCCTCTCGGGGGCCCATGAGCAGTTCTTC. It is translated as CASSTLSGAHEQFF.

The chain recombines TRBV30 with TRBJ2-3; 10 bases align to TRBD2. This CDR3 spans 14 amino acids. Germline V gives CDR1 GTSNPN, CDR2 SVGIG (reference sequence). With 4 bases clipped from V and 2 bases from J, the junction kept 3 bases outside the gene matches. The CDR3 DNA reads as TGTGCCTGGAAAACTAGCGGGGCCACAGATACGCAGTATTTT. Protein: CAWKTSGATDTQYF. Filled out from reference TRBV30 and TRBJ2-3, the complete variable domain reads SQTIHQWPATLVQPVGSPLSLECTVEGTSNPNLYWYRQAAGRGLQLLFYSVGIGQISSEVPQNLSASRPQDRQFILSSKKLLLSDSGFYLCAWKTSGATDTQYFGPGTRLTVL.

This clone is medium-sized (0.01 to 0.1%). V and J are TRBV7-2 and TRBJ2-5, with 13 bases that match TRBD2. Germline CDR1 SGHTA, CDR2 FQGNSA. CDR3 length: 16 amino acids. Losses at the gene ends were 2 bases for V and 5 bases for J; bases not matched to a gene: 5. The CDR3 reads CASSLSLAGGPETQYF. Written as DNA, the CDR3 is TGTGCCAGCAGCTTATCACTAGCGGGAGGGCCGGAGACCCAGTACTTC.

The chain carries TRBV7-9 and TRBJ1-4; possible D gene TRBD1, 5 bases. CDR1 and CDR2 from the germline V gene are SEHNR and FQNEAQ (reference sequence). The CDR3 is 14 amino acids. Trimming took off 5 bases at V and 4 bases at J, with 11 bases between the two ends. CDR3 protein: CASSLDSNNEKLFF. The CDR3 coding sequence is TGTGCCAGCAGCCTAGACAGCAATAATGAAAAACTGTTTTTT.